What follows are 18 T cell receptor beta chains derived from one specimen sequenced in a study of shared clonotypes between healthy human individuals. Assay: immunoSEQ multiplex PCR; the TCRdb copy retains only in-frame clones and omits some. This sample yields 75,000 to 100,000 clones, of which roughly 45% are seen a single time; more than 12% belongs to the top ten. The sequenced sample consisted of PBMCs. Receptors originate from a woman in her forties in good health. Some clones in this sample may be carry-over from other donors' samples.

V and J are TRBV11-2 and TRBJ2-1; 8 positions match TRBD2. Germline CDR1 and CDR2: SGHAT and FQNNGV. The CDR3 has 16 residues. V shed 1 base, J shed 10 bases, and the junction held 12 bases outside the gene matches. The CDR3 DNA sequence: TGTGCCAGCAGCTTAGTAGCGGGATTATCGGCCGGAGAGCAGTTCTTC. It specifies CASSLVAGLSAGEQFF.

This sequence joins TRBV5-1 and TRBJ1-2; D gene ambiguous. This CDR3 is 13 amino acids long. Trimming took off 0 bases at V and 2 bases at J, with 5 bases between the two ends. CDR1 SGHRS and CDR2 YFSETQ come from the germline V gene. The CDR3 DNA sequence: TGCGCCAGCAGCTTGGCGCAGAACTATGGCTACACCTTC. Its translation is CASSLAQNYGYTF.

Details on this clone: In the same sample, other DNA sequences code for this CDR3. The chain couples TRBV18 to TRBJ2-7, with TRBD2 matching over 11 bases. The junction had 1 base not matched to a gene; V was cut back by 1 base and J by 2 bases. Germline V gives CDR1 KGHSH, CDR2 LQKENI. This CDR3 is 15 amino acids long. The CDR3 nucleotides read TGTGCCAGCTCACCACTAGCGGGAGGGGCCTACGAGCAGTACTTC. Translated: CASSPLAGGAYEQYF.

This clone is medium-sized. This specimen includes other DNA sequences encoding the same CDR3. The rearrangement uses TRBV27 and TRBJ2-7; TRBD1 agrees at 8 bases. The CDR3 totals 13 residues. The J segment lost 2 bases and the V segment lost 6 bases, leaving 3 bases of the junction unmatched. Per germline, CDR1 MNHEY and CDR2 SMNVEV (reference sequence). CDR3: CASSQGATYEQYF. In DNA form, the CDR3 reads TGTGCCAGCAGCCAGGGGGCCACCTACGAGCAGTACTTC.

Comments on this clone: A far more abundant clone sits one base away, making this likely a read error. The chain joins TRBV7-2 to TRBJ1-5, with D tentatively TRBD1 (5 bases). The V end was cut by 8 bases, the J end by 10 bases, with 27 bases between. The CDR3 is made up of 16 amino acids. Germline CDR1 is SGHTA and CDR2 is FQGNSA. The CDR3: CASGLLGGRVGVPQHF. The CDR3 DNA reads TGTGCCAGCGGCCTATTAGGTGGCAGGGTGGGTGTACCCCAGCATTTT.

As concerns this clone: One base separates it from a far larger clone, so it is likely a read error. The rearrangement uses TRBV5-5 and TRBJ1-5; D is unclear. CDR3 length: 11 amino acids. CDR1 is SGHKS and CDR2 is YYEKEE in the germline V gene (reference sequence). V was cut by 2 bases and J by 4 bases, with 1 base left in between. Here the CDR3 DNA reads TGTGCCAGCAGCTTTAATCAGCCCCAGCATTTT. Residues: CASSFNQPQHF. The variable domain in full, completed from reference TRBV5-5 and TRBJ1-5, reads DAGVTQSPTHLIKTRGQQVTLRCSPISGHKSVSWYQQVLGQGPQFIFQYYEKEERGRGNFPDRFSARQFPNYSSELNVNALLLGDSALYLCASSFNQPQHFGDGTRLSIL.

This clone was detected ten times or more. The chain is built from TRBV6-5 and TRBJ1-5; a possible D gene is TRBD1 (5 bases). In germline, CDR1 is MNHEY, CDR2 SVGAGI. CDR3 length: 15 amino acids. V dropped 6 bases and J dropped 9 bases, with 21 bases sitting between them. CDR3 residues: CASRAGTAVVGPQHF. For the CDR3, the DNA is TGTGCCAGCAGGGCCGGGACCGCCGTCGTCGGGCCCCAGCATTTT.

Many counts were recorded for this clone. This sequence joins TRBV19 and TRBJ2-1; 10 bases line up with TRBD2. Trimming at V came to 3 bases and at J to 7 bases, leaving 3 bases not matched to a gene. This CDR3 spans 14 amino acids. Germline values: CDR1 LNHDA, CDR2 SQIVND (reference sequence). CDR3 loop: CASSILAGENEQFF. The CDR3 DNA sequence: TGTGCCAGTAGTATTCTAGCGGGAGAGAATGAGCAGTTCTTC.

This clone was observed at least ten times. This chain links TRBV30 with TRBJ1-3; D is ambiguous. V lost 0 bases and J 2 bases, leaving 14 bases between the germline ends. CDR1 is GTSNPN, CDR2 SVGIG, per germline (reference sequence). The CDR3 loop spans 16 amino acids. The CDR3 loop is CAWSVPGYKPGNTIYF. DNA of the CDR3: TGTGCCTGGAGTGTACCTGGGTATAAACCTGGAAACACCATATATTTT.

V usage is TRBV4-2 and J usage is TRBJ2-7, with D maybe TRBD2 (6 bases). This CDR3 is 17 amino acids long. The ends were cut back, 4 bases at V and 2 bases at J, with 21 bases in the middle. Germline V gene data show CDR1 as LGHNA and CDR2 as YNFKEQ. CDR3 bases: TGTGCCAGCAGCCCCCCATGGCGGGATGGGCCGACCTACGAGCAGTACTTC. It specifies CASSPPWRDGPTYEQYF.

About this clone: Only one base separates this from a far larger clonotype, so it likely reflects a read error. The sample has other DNA sequences that encode this CDR3 too. This chain uses TRBV30 with TRBJ2-1; no clear D. V was shortened by 0 bases and J by 7 bases, with 1 base between the two germline ends. CDR3 length equals 10 residues. CDR1 and CDR2 from the germline V gene are GTSNPN and SVGIG (reference sequence). The CDR3 DNA follows: TGTGCCTGGAGTGTGAATGAGCAGTTCTTC. Encoded protein: CAWSVNEQFF.

Worth noting for this clone: The junction shows a germline mismatch at one end, possibly a read error. The gene calls are TRBV2 and TRBJ1-4; 7 bases line up with TRBD1. The CDR3 consists of 12 residues. Germline V gene data show CDR1 as SNHLY and CDR2 as FYNNEI. CDR3 residues: CASSQRGTAKLF. CDR3 coding DNA: TGTGCCAGCAGCCAGAGAGGGACAGCTAAGCTTTTT.

This clone turned up a few times. The chain combines TRBV6-4 with TRBJ2-1, with 10 bases fitting TRBD2. Germline CDR1 is MRHNA and CDR2 is SNTAGT. CDR3 length: 16 residues. After removal of 0 bases from V and 9 bases from J, the junction contained 8 bases not matched to a gene. The CDR3 loop is CASSDSGTSGNSEQFF. The CDR3 nucleotides are TGTGCCAGCAGTGACTCGGGAACTAGCGGGAACAGTGAGCAGTTCTTC.

A note on this clone: At the DNA level, this CDR3 is encoded by other sequences in the same sample as well. J is TRBJ1-2 and V is TRBV2; tentative D call: TRBD1 (5 bases). The CDR3 runs 13 residues. Germline V gives CDR1 SNHLY, CDR2 FYNNEI. Trimming removed 8 bases at V and 8 bases at J, with 18 bases between. In DNA form, the CDR3 reads TGTGCCAGCGGGATGACGGGGGGTAACGGCTACACCTTC. Translation gives CASGMTGGNGYTF.

The J gene is TRBJ2-5, the V gene TRBV30; weak D call: TRBD1 (6 bases). The germline gives CDR1 GTSNPN, CDR2 SVGIG (reference sequence). This CDR3 region has 12 residues. CDR3 region: CAATGSRETQYF. The DNA of the CDR3 is TGTGCAGCCACAGGGTCTAGAGAGACCCAGTACTTC.

Points on this clone: A junction end diverges from the germline sequence, so it may reflect a read error. The rearrangement joins TRBV9 to TRBJ2-2, with D tentatively TRBD2 (5 bases). The germline V gene encodes CDR1 SGDLS and CDR2 YYNGEE. This CDR3 has 12 residues. In DNA, the CDR3 is TGTGCCAGCAGCGTCTCCACCGGGAAGCTGTTTTTT. Translating gives CASSVSTGKLFF.

Turning to this clone: This likely traces to a read error, being one base from a far larger clone. The sample contains more than one DNA sequence encoding this CDR3. V is TRBV9 and J is TRBJ1-1; D is ambiguous. The CDR3 loop spans 15 amino acids. Per germline, CDR1 SGDLS and CDR2 YYNGEE. The chain's CDR3 is CASSPRPGLNTEAFF. As DNA, the CDR3 is TGTGCCAGCAGCCCTCGCCCCGGGCTGAACACCGAAGCTTTCTTT.

The CDR3 spells CASSRQVSGEQYF. The CDR3 coding sequence is TGTGCCAGCAGTCGACAGGTGTCGGGCGAGCAGTACTTC. The rearrangement joins TRBV2 to TRBJ2-5; a weak D match, TRBD1 (6 bases). The J call may be faulty, since TRBJ2-7 better matches the DNA end. The CDR3 contains 13 residues. Germline values: CDR1 SNHLY, CDR2 FYNNEI.